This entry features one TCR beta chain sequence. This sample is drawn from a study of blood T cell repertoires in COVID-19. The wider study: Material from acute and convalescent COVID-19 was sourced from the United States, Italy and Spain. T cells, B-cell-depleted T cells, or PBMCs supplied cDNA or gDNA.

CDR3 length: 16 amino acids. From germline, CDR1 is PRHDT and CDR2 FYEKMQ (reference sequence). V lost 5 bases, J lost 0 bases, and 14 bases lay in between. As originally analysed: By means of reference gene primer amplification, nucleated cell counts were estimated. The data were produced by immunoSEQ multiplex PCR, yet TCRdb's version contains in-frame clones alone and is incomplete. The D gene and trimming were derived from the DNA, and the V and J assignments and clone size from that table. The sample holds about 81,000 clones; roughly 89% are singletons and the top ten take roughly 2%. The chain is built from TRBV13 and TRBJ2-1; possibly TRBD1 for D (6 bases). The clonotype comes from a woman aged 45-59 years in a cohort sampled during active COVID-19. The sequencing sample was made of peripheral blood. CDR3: CASSHGQYSSYNEQFF. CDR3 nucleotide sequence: TGTGCCAGCAGCCACGGACAGTACAGCTCCTACAATGAGCAGTTCTTC.